Following are 3 T cell receptor beta chains from one sample sequenced in a study of Ad26.COV2.S vaccination and SARS-CoV-2 variants. Treatment reported: about 20 received Ad26.COV2.S at low or high dose, single or two shots; about 5 received placebo; per-sample allocation not given. Samples analyzed were those drawn on day 63 after the first vaccine or placebo injection. Measured with immunoSEQ multiplex PCR; TCRdb has only the in-frame clones, and not every one. Of around 300,000 clones in the sample, roughly 91% were seen once. The sample was peripheral blood, taken in a trial of Ad26.COV2.S vaccine versus placebo. The source is a person aged 18-65 years who received the Ad26.COV2.S COVID-19 vaccine or a placebo.

The V call is TRBV15, the J call TRBJ1-2, with D maybe TRBD1 (6 bases). V was shortened by 1 base and J by 5 bases, with 14 bases between the two germline ends. This CDR3 has 15 residues. Per germline, CDR1 LNHNV and CDR2 YYDKDF (reference sequence). The CDR3 DNA sequence: TGTGCCACCAGCAGAGGGGCAGGGGCGGGTTATGGCTACACCTTC. This translates into CATSRGAGAGYGYTF.

The V gene is TRBV13, the J gene TRBJ1-1, with 7 positions matching TRBD1. The CDR3 runs to 15 residues. CDR1 is PRHDT and CDR2 is FYEKMQ in the germline V gene (reference sequence). J was trimmed by 1 base and V by 5 bases; bases with no gene match: 7. CDR3 sequence (DNA): TGTGCCAGCAGCGCCTACAGGGGTGCGAACACTGAAGCTTTCTTT. Its protein product is CASSAYRGANTEAFF.

V gene TRBV2 combines with J gene TRBJ2-6; 7 bases match TRBD1. Germline V lookup: CDR1 SNHLY, CDR2 FYNNEI. The V and J ends lost 6 bases and 1 base, in that order; junction bases with no gene match: 3. This CDR3 comprises 15 residues. The CDR3 DNA reads as TGTGCCAGCAGGGACAGGACATCTGGGGCCAACGTCCTGACTTTC. This encodes CASRDRTSGANVLTF.